This is a list of T cell receptor beta chains from one sample in a study of cytomegalovirus exposure and HLA in healthy donors. Data came from immunoSEQ multiplex PCR; TCRdb stores just in-frame clones and leaves some out. The clone table shows about 70,000 clones, with the ten largest holding 2.4%. Source material: PBMCs. These receptors originate from a female donor in good health and CMV-seropositive. CDR3s include the opening cysteine and the closing phenylalanine or tryptophan. Each record gives: J gene, V gene, D gene, CDR3 DNA, CDR3 protein. The D gene is left open where the match is weak.

J gene: TRBJ2-7
V gene: TRBV5-6
D gene: NA
CDR3 DNA: TGTGCCAGCAGCTTCGGAGGAGCCTACGAGCAGTACTTC
CDR3 protein: CASSFGGAYEQYF

J gene: TRBJ1-2
V gene: TRBV6-6
D gene: NA
CDR3 DNA: TGTGCCAGCAGTTACTCGACAGAATCTAACTATGGCTACACCTTC
CDR3 protein: CASSYSTESNYGYTF

J gene: TRBJ2-5
V gene: TRBV6-5
D gene: TRBD1
CDR3 DNA: TGTGCCAGCAGTTACTCCTTGACAGGGGAGGTGGAGACCCAGTACTTC
CDR3 protein: CASSYSLTGEVETQYF

J gene: TRBJ2-7
V gene: TRBV6-5
D gene: TRBD1
CDR3 DNA: TGTGCCAGCAGTTCTCCGGGACAGGGTGGCGAGCAGTACTTC
CDR3 protein: CASSSPGQGGEQYF

J gene: TRBJ1-2
V gene: TRBV29-1
D gene: NA
CDR3 DNA: TGCAGCGTTGAACAGGGAGGCGGCTATGGCTACACCTTC
CDR3 protein: CSVEQGGGYGYTF

J gene: TRBJ2-1
V gene: TRBV19
D gene: NA
CDR3 DNA: TGTGCCAGTAGTCCTAATTTCGGGGATCCCGACAATGAGCAGTTCTTC
CDR3 protein: CASSPNFGDPDNEQFF

J gene: TRBJ2-5
V gene: TRBV6-1
D gene: TRBD1
CDR3 DNA: TGTGCCAGCAGCTACAGGGGCCCCCAAGAGACCCAGTACTTC
CDR3 protein: CASSYRGPQETQYF

J gene: TRBJ2-3
V gene: TRBV29-1
D gene: TRBD2
CDR3 DNA: TGCAGCGTGGAGGGACTATCAAGAGTGGATACGCAGTATTTT
CDR3 protein: CSVEGLSRVDTQYF

J gene: TRBJ1-6
V gene: TRBV6-7
D gene: NA
CDR3 DNA: TGTGCCAACCGAACACGGGGAGTTTTTAATTCACCCCTCCACTTT
CDR3 protein: CANRTRGVFNSPLHF

J gene: TRBJ2-1
V gene: TRBV7-3
D gene: TRBD2
CDR3 DNA: TGTGCCAGCAGCGAGGCTAGCGGGGGTTACAATGAGCAGTTCTTC
CDR3 protein: CASSEASGGYNEQFF

J gene: TRBJ1-5
V gene: TRBV5-8
D gene: TRBD1
CDR3 DNA: TGTGCCAGCAGCTTGGTGCAGGGGGCGGATCAGCCCCAGCATTTT
CDR3 protein: CASSLVQGADQPQHF

J gene: TRBJ2-2
V gene: TRBV29-1
D gene: NA
CDR3 DNA: TGCAGCGTTGGCTGGAGCGGAAACACCGGGGAGCTGTTTTTT
CDR3 protein: CSVGWSGNTGELFF

J gene: TRBJ1-5
V gene: TRBV27
D gene: NA
CDR3 DNA: TGTGCCAGCAGCGAGAGGTATAGCAATCAGCCCCAGCATTTT
CDR3 protein: CASSERYSNQPQHF

J gene: TRBJ2-4
V gene: TRBV6-6
D gene: NA
CDR3 DNA: TGTGCCAGCAGGAATCAAGCCGTCACCCCCAAAAACATTCAGTACTTC
CDR3 protein: CASRNQAVTPKNIQYF

J gene: TRBJ1-2
V gene: TRBV30
D gene: NA
CDR3 DNA: TGTGCCTGGAGTGTCGTCCTCCGGGGCTACACCTTC
CDR3 protein: CAWSVVLRGYTF

J gene: TRBJ1-1
V gene: TRBV19
D gene: NA
CDR3 DNA: TGTGCCAGTAGTAAGGGTGGACGGGGCACTGAAGCTTTCTTT
CDR3 protein: CASSKGGRGTEAFF

J gene: TRBJ2-5
V gene: TRBV11-2
D gene: NA
CDR3 DNA: TGTGCCAACGCCCTAGAGATGGAGGAGACCCAGTACTTC
CDR3 protein: CANALEMEETQYF